This TCR beta chain was identified in a study of CD8+ T cells in alopecia areata. Study-wide points: Lesional scalp exceeded normal scalp in clonality, especially in alopecia totalis/universalis.

RNA, once extracted, was reverse transcribed into cDNA for use as the sequencing template. TCRdb keeps only in-frame clones here, not all; method: immunoSEQ multiplex PCR. The sample holds about 200,000 clones; 55% to 70% are singletons and the top ten take approximately 5.1%. Treatment given: oral pan-JAK inhibitor, 5-10 mg twice daily. As concerns this clone: Its antigen is as yet unknown. Other nucleotide sequences in the sample specify the same CDR3.

The CDR3 extends over 12 amino acids. The V gene's germline CDR1 is SQVTM and CDR2 ANQGSEA. Deletions cut 4 bases from V and 1 base from J, with 7 bases between. This clonotype was sampled from a human donor with alopecia areata. This sequence joins TRBV29-1 and TRBJ1-1; D unresolved. The source was CD4+ T cells sorted from blood, collected at week 24, from a patient treated with tofacitinib. The CDR3 nucleotides read TGCAGCGTTGGAGGCAGGAACACTGAAGCTTTCTTT. Translating gives CSVGGRNTEAFF.